There are many counts of the clone carrying this T cell receptor beta chain. The antigen is not known. This entry is derived from a study of T cells in Graves' hyperthyroidism and ophthalmopathy. Amplified TCR beta CDR3 regions derived from RNA transcripts. In the first-round RT-PCR of the TCR CDR3, the HTBI primer set was used. TCRdb reprocessed the multiplex PCR reads via MiXCR and lists one record per CDR3 protein. The sample has a few hundred thousand distinct CDR3 sequences, roughly a fifth seen once. Whole-study findings and limits: The model anticipated ophthalmopathy a median about 6.5 months pre-onset.

This CDR3 has 14 residues. J lost 5 bases, V lost 7 bases, and 12 bases had no gene match. Germline CDR1 reads SQVTM; CDR2 reads ANQGSEA. The V gene is TRBV29-1, the J gene TRBJ2-7; 9 nucleotides match TRBD1. The sample was blood. The sequence was collected from a woman aged 50 to 60 with Graves' hyperthyroidism. The CDR3: CSDEQSGTGNEQYF. In DNA form, the CDR3 reads TGCAGCGACGAGCAATCCGGGACAGGGAACGAGCAGTACTTC.